Below are 28 T cell receptor beta chains sequenced from a single sample in a study of blood T cell repertoires in COVID-19. TCRdb keeps only in-frame clones here, not all; method: immunoSEQ multiplex PCR. The repertoire holds roughly 140,000 clones, 81% seen once, with more than 8% in the top ten. Input material: peripheral blood. The receptor source for this set is a human donor in a cohort sampled during active COVID-19.

This clone was counted only a few times. The genes are TRBV6-6 and TRBJ2-7, with TRBD1 as a possible D gene (6 bases). The CDR3 is 13 residues long. With 4 bases removed from V and 6 bases from J, the gap between germline ends came to 13 bases. Germline values: CDR1 MNHNY, CDR2 SVGAGI (reference sequence). CDR3 coding DNA: TGTGCCAGCAGTTCCCCAGGGGAGTCCGAGCAGTACTTC. This codes for CASSSPGESEQYF.

The chain uses TRBV7-2 and TRBJ1-3; maybe TRBD1 (5 bases). CDR3 length equals 14 residues. V lost 5 bases and J 5 bases, leaving 13 bases between the germline ends. CDR1 and CDR2 (germline): SGHTA, FQGNSA. The CDR3 DNA reads as TGTGCCAGCAGCCTAGACAAGGGGCGAAACACCATATATTTT. Translating gives CASSLDKGRNTIYF.

The chain's CDR3 is CAIRDRENTEAFF. The CDR3 DNA reads as TGTGCCATCAGGGACAGGGAGAACACTGAAGCTTTCTTT. The rearrangement links TRBV10-3 to TRBJ1-1; 8 nucleotides line up with TRBD1. Trimming at V came to 6 bases and at J to 1 base, leaving 1 base not matched to a gene. The CDR3 totals 13 residues. Germline V CDR1 and CDR2: ENHRY, SYGVKD.

The chain links TRBV6-2 or TRBV6-3 to TRBJ2-7, with D tentatively TRBD1 (6 bases). From germline, CDR1 is MNHEY and CDR2 SVGEGT. V was shortened by 6 bases and J by 6 bases, with 15 bases between the two germline ends. The CDR3 length is 13 residues. The CDR3 loop reads CASSLKQGSEQYF. The CDR3 bases are TGTGCCAGCAGCTTAAAACAGGGTTCCGAGCAGTACTTC.

V usage is TRBV5-1 and J usage is TRBJ2-1, with 11 bases aligning to TRBD2. Trimming at V came to 1 base and at J to 7 bases, leaving 7 bases not matched to a gene. CDR1 is SGHRS and CDR2 is YFSETQ in the germline V gene. This CDR3 is built from 16 residues. CDR3 in amino acids: CASSLFTSGSGNEQFF. CDR3 sequence (DNA): TGCGCCAGCAGCTTGTTCACTAGCGGGAGCGGTAATGAGCAGTTCTTC.

V and J are TRBV28 and TRBJ2-7; a possible D gene is TRBD1 (6 bases). The germline CDR1 and CDR2 sequences are MDHEN and SYDVKM. With 6 bases removed from V and 2 bases from J, the gap between germline ends came to 17 bases. The CDR3 is 15 residues long. The CDR3, as DNA: TGTGCCAGCAGAACAACAGGGTTAGCCCCCTACGAGCAGTACTTC. It is translated as CASRTTGLAPYEQYF.

This clone has a single count. The chain carries TRBV2 and TRBJ2-3; D unresolved. V was clipped by 4 bases and J by 0 bases, with 5 bases between them. The germline V gene has CDR1 SNHLY and CDR2 FYNNEI. The CDR3 is made up of 13 amino acids. The CDR3: CASSGESTDTQYF. The CDR3 DNA sequence: TGTGCCAGCAGTGGAGAGAGCACAGATACGCAGTATTTT.

The chain carries TRBV6-6 and TRBJ2-7; 12 bases are a match to TRBD2. The germline V gene has CDR1 MNHNY and CDR2 SVGAGI (reference sequence). The CDR3 is 16 residues long. V lost 2 bases and J lost 2; bases outside the gene matches: 4. CDR3 residues: CASSYGLAGGPYEQYF. CDR3 bases: TGTGCCAGCAGTTACGGCCTAGCGGGAGGGCCCTACGAGCAGTACTTC.

The chain combines TRBV18 with TRBJ1-2, with a tentative D call TRBD1 (5 bases). Germline CDR1 KGHSH, CDR2 LQKENI. The CDR3 extends over 16 amino acids. Trimming left V 1 base short and J 0 bases short, with 12 bases between. The CDR3 DNA is TGTGCCAGCTCACCACAAGACAGAAAAGCTAACTATGGCTACACCTTC. Residues: CASSPQDRKANYGYTF.

The chain combines TRBV27 with TRBJ2-7; TRBD1 is a possible D gene (6 bases). The CDR3 has 15 amino acids. The V end was cut by 6 bases, the J end by 0 bases, with 15 bases between. CDR1 and CDR2 from the germline V gene are MNHEY and SMNVEV (reference sequence). The chain's CDR3 is CASSPVDRSSYEQYF. The CDR3 bases are TGTGCCAGCAGCCCCGTGGACAGAAGCTCCTACGAGCAGTACTTC.

This clone has only one observation. Mismatch with germline at one junction end may stem from a read error. At the DNA level, this CDR3 is encoded by other sequences in the same sample as well. The rearrangement joins TRBV7-9 to TRBJ2-3; 9 bases match TRBD1. The germline V gene encodes CDR1 SEHNR and CDR2 FQNEAQ (reference sequence). The CDR3 contains 15 residues. CDR3 loop: CASSLWGQGTDTQYF. Here the CDR3 DNA reads TGTGCCAGTAGCTTATGGGGACAGGGAACGGATACGCAGTATTTT.

The CDR3 coding sequence is TGTGCCAGTAGTATCGGGACAGGCGTAGCTAACTATGGCTACACCTTC. Translated: CASSIGTGVANYGYTF. V and J are TRBV19 and TRBJ1-2; 8 bases match TRBD1. Unmatched junction bases numbered 6, after V lost 3 bases and J lost 0 bases. The CDR3 runs to 16 residues. The V gene's germline CDR1 is LNHDA and CDR2 SQIVND (reference sequence).

The chain combines TRBV28 with TRBJ1-1; possible D gene TRBD1, 5 bases. V was shortened by 3 bases and J by 3 bases, with 11 bases between the two germline ends. The CDR3 is 14 amino acids. Germline CDR1 reads MDHEN; CDR2 reads SYDVKM. The CDR3 sequence: CASSLGTGDTEAFF. The CDR3 DNA sequence: TGTGCCAGCAGTTTGGGGACGGGGGACACTGAAGCTTTCTTT.

This clone was seen more than once but under ten times. V usage is TRBV7-2 and J usage is TRBJ2-1; 7 nucleotides align to TRBD2. V gave up 7 bases and J gave up 8 bases; unmatched junction bases: 11. The CDR3 covers 14 residues. Germline CDR1 and CDR2: SGHTA and FQGNSA. The CDR3 region has the DNA TGTGCCAGCACCCGGTCGAGCGGGATTGATGAGCAGTTCTTC. Translation: CASTRSSGIDEQFF.

The chain links TRBV5-1 to TRBJ2-7; D remains ambiguous. CDR1 is SGHRS, CDR2 YFSETQ, per germline. V lost 0 bases to trimming and J lost 1 base, with 11 bases between them. The CDR3 contains 15 residues. The CDR3 reads CASSLGFTESYEQYF. CDR3 in DNA: TGCGCCAGCAGCTTGGGATTTACAGAATCCTACGAGCAGTACTTC. The variable domain in full, completed from reference TRBV5-1 and TRBJ2-7, reads KAGVTQTPRYLIKTRGQQVTLSCSPISGHRSVSWYQQTPGQGLQFLFEYFSETQRNKGNFPGRFSGRQFSNSRSEMNVSTLELGDSALYLCASSLGFTESYEQYFGPGTRLTVT.

The rearrangement joins TRBV5-1 to TRBJ2-7; 11 bases match TRBD2. CDR3 length: 14 amino acids. Germline V gives CDR1 SGHRS, CDR2 YFSETQ. With 2 bases clipped from V and 6 bases from J, the junction kept 4 bases outside the gene matches. CDR3 DNA sequence: TGCGCCAGCAGCTTTTTAACTAGCGGGAGCGAGCAGTACTTC. Protein: CASSFLTSGSEQYF.

The chain combines TRBV29-1 with TRBJ2-5; possibly TRBD1 for D (5 bases). From germline, CDR1 is SQVTM and CDR2 ANQGSEA. CDR3 length equals 16 residues. Deletions cut 0 bases from V and 6 bases from J, with 20 bases between. The CDR3 DNA reads as TGCAGCGTTGAAGAACTTCAGGGTGGCCAGTTAAAGACCCAGTACTTC. It specifies CSVEELQGGQLKTQYF.

The J gene is TRBJ2-7, the V gene TRBV6-1, with D perhaps TRBD2 (8 bases). This CDR3 is built from 16 residues. Per the germline V gene, CDR1 is MNHNS and CDR2 is SASEGT. The V end was cut by 4 bases, the J end by 1 base, with 17 bases between. Written as DNA, the CDR3 is TGTGCCAGCAGTGTAGCGGGGCAGGGGGGATCCTACGAGCAGTACTTC. Translation: CASSVAGQGGSYEQYF.

This chain uses TRBV5-6 with TRBJ1-3, with D tentatively TRBD1 (5 bases). The germline CDR1 and CDR2 sequences are SGHDT and YYEEEE. CDR3 length: 15 amino acids. V was shortened by 7 bases and J by 4 bases, with 18 bases between the two germline ends. The CDR3 region has the DNA TGTGCCAGCTCGAAAATAGGGACTGAGGGAAACACCATATATTTT. It is translated as CASSKIGTEGNTIYF.

J is TRBJ2-7 and V is TRBV28; 8 nucleotides agree with TRBD1. CDR3 length: 14 residues. J gave up 2 bases and V 5 bases, and 5 bases lay outside the gene matches. Germline CDR1 reads MDHEN; CDR2 reads SYDVKM. CDR3 region: CASSAPGQAYEQYF. Written as DNA, the CDR3 is TGTGCCAGCAGTGCGCCGGGACAGGCCTACGAGCAGTACTTC.

The V and J genes are TRBV18 and TRBJ2-1; possibly TRBD1 for D (5 bases). V lost 3 bases and J 5 bases, leaving 14 bases between the germline ends. CDR1 is KGHSH, CDR2 LQKENI, per germline. This CDR3 spans 15 amino acids. Written as DNA, the CDR3 is TGTGCCAGCTCACCGCGGCAGGGCCGGAACAATGAGCAGTTCTTC. Translated, it gives CASSPRQGRNNEQFF.

The J gene is TRBJ2-1, the V gene TRBV24-1, with a weak D call TRBD2 (5 bases). Trimming removed 3 bases from V and 0 bases from J, with 11 bases in between. This CDR3 is built from 16 residues. Germline CDR1 and CDR2: KGHDR and SFDVKD. DNA of the CDR3: TGTGCCACCAGTGATCAACGCCGGGGCTCCTACAATGAGCAGTTCTTC. This translates into CATSDQRRGSYNEQFF.

Remarks on this clone: Other DNA sequences within the sample encode an identical CDR3. This chain joins TRBV7-2 and TRBJ2-7, with 7 bases lining up with TRBD1. This CDR3 has 14 residues. Germline values: CDR1 SGHTA, CDR2 FQGNSA. V was pared by 3 bases and J by 2 bases, with 4 bases of the junction left unmatched. Here the CDR3 DNA reads TGTGCCAGCAGCTTGGGCCAGGGGGCCTACGAGCAGTACTTC. Translated, it gives CASSLGQGAYEQYF.

The rearrangement links TRBV6-1 to TRBJ2-7; D unclear. The V end lost 3 bases, the J end lost 7 bases, and 7 bases lay between the germline ends. CDR1 is MNHNS, CDR2 SASEGT, per germline. This CDR3 is 11 amino acids long. This CDR3 reads CASSDYREQYF. The CDR3 DNA reads TGTGCCAGCAGTGATTACAGAGAGCAGTACTTC.

The sample holds a few counts of this clone. The rearrangement links TRBV24-1 to TRBJ2-2; 8 bases line up with TRBD1. Germline assignment: CDR1 KGHDR and CDR2 SFDVKD. CDR3 length equals 16 residues. The J segment lost 8 bases and the V segment lost 4 bases, leaving 11 bases of the junction unmatched. The chain's CDR3 is CATSDPPSRGLGELFF. Written as DNA, the CDR3 is TGTGCCACCAGTGACCCACCCTCCAGGGGGCTTGGGGAGCTGTTTTTT.

V and J are TRBV18 and TRBJ1-5; D is unresolved. The length of the CDR3 is 17 residues. Trimming stripped 3 bases from V and 3 bases from J, with 18 bases between. CDR1 and CDR2 from the germline V gene are KGHSH and LQKENI. CDR3 nucleotides: TGTGCCAGCTCACCCGCGGAGGGCCATGTCGCCAATCAGCCCCAGCATTTT. Translation: CASSPAEGHVANQPQHF.

This clone has more than one count but fewer than ten. The chain carries TRBV3-1 (or the pseudogene TRBV3-2) and TRBJ2-7, with 8 bases matching TRBD1. CDR3 length equals 20 residues. Germline CDR1 and CDR2: LGHDT and YNNKEL (reference sequence). Losses at the gene ends were 1 base for V and 1 base for J; bases not matched to a gene: 18. CDR3 DNA: TGTGCCAGCAGCCAAGTAAGACCTGGCCTTATGGACAGGGTTTCCTACGAGCAGTACTTC. As protein: CASSQVRPGLMDRVSYEQYF.

This clone was detected only once. The V call is TRBV19, the J call TRBJ2-7; the match to TRBD2 covers 10 bases. The junction had 3 bases not matched to a gene; V was cut back by 2 bases and J by 2 bases. CDR3 length: 15 residues. Germline V CDR1 and CDR2: LNHDA, SQIVND (reference sequence). CDR3 sequence (DNA): TGTGCCAGTAGTATACCTAGCGGGAGACCCTACGAGCAGTACTTC. Translated, it gives CASSIPSGRPYEQYF.